This T cell receptor beta chain was identified during a study of Ad26.COV2.S vaccination and SARS-CoV-2 variants. The study's findings and limits: Vaccine and placebo recipients had comparable breadth of non-spike TCRs. Measures of TCR breadth and depth may have fallen short of total T cell responses. The placebo group had lower spike-specific TCR breadth than the vaccine recipients did. A substantial breadth of spike-specific CD8+ and CD4+ T cell responses after vaccination has been reported.

Points on this clone: Its antigen is still unknown.

The table came from immunoSEQ multiplex PCR; TCRdb's copy has only in-frame clones and leaves some out. Of some 190,000 clones listed, around nine tenths are singletons. This CDR3 is built from 15 residues. Per germline, CDR1 LNHNV and CDR2 YYDKDF (reference sequence). The V end lost 3 bases, the J end lost 3 bases, and 15 bases lay between the germline ends. This TCR was sampled from a human donor who had recovered from COVID-19. V usage is TRBV15 and J usage is TRBJ2-7, with a possible D match to TRBD1 (5 bases). The material sequenced was peripheral blood, taken after recovery from COVID-19. The CDR3 nucleotides read TGTGCCACCAGCAGGTTAGGGGAATTGGACTACGAGCAGTACTTC. Protein sequence: CATSRLGELDYEQYF.